The TCR beta chain under discussion was sequenced for a study of blood T cells in healthy people across ages. This clonotype was picked up a small number of times. PCR was performed a second time for about 7 to 12 cycles using a sample-barcoded 5' primer and a J-beta primer mix. Samples each returned at least 3 million CDR3-containing paired-end reads. TCRdb re-called the 5' RACE reads with MiXCR, one entry per CDR3 protein. The table records roughly 1,100,000 distinct CDR3 sequences, about 23% of them present only once. V lost 3 bases to trimming and J lost 6 bases, with 14 bases between them. The CDR3 has 14 residues. The germline V gene has CDR1 MDHEN and CDR2 SYDVKM. These sequences were also reported in another study, on T cells of mothers and their children. Per that study: The whole RNA yield was converted to cDNA, roughly 1.5 ug per 15 ul.

The specimen was blood. The receptor comes from a girl under 10 years old in good health. The V and J genes are TRBV28 and TRBJ1-2; tentatively, D is TRBD1 (5 bases). The CDR3 DNA sequence: TGTGCCAGCAGTTTTTGGGGCGAGAAACATGGCTACACCTTC. Amino acids: CASSFWGEKHGYTF.